These T cell receptor beta chains were read from a single sample in a study of blood T cell repertoires in COVID-19. TCRdb's table, derived via immunoSEQ multiplex PCR, lists solely in-frame clones and lacks some. The sample shows about 85,000 clones, more than 75% of them seen only once. Material: peripheral blood. The receptors shown here come from a woman over 75 with acute or convalescent COVID-19. Each CDR3 is given with its conserved first and last residue. A D gene is named only where the DNA matches it firmly. Clone size is stated in some rows and not others, as once, few, many or a class when expanded.

cdr3_length j_call d_call clone_size v_call cdr3_nt cdr3_aa
15 TRBJ2-2 . . TRBV18 TGTGCCAGCTCACCAGTCCAGGGAAACACCGGGGAGCTGTTTTTT CASSPVQGNTGELFF
15 TRBJ1-2 . . TRBV4-2 TGTGCCAGCAGCCAACAAACGCAAGGACAGTATGGCTACACCTTC CASSQQTQGQYGYTF
19 TRBJ2-2 TRBD1 once TRBV18 TGTGCCAGCTCACCCCTTACAGGGGGCCTAACTTTGGACACCGGGGAGCTGTTTTTT CASSPLTGGLTLDTGELFF
13 TRBJ1-2 TRBD1 once TRBV2 TGTGCCAGCATGAGACAGGGAACGGATGGCTACACCTTC CASMRQGTDGYTF
16 TRBJ2-3 . . TRBV19 TGTGCCAGTAGTATAGGGGGTCCAGGGGGCACAGATACGCAGTATTTT CASSIGGPGGTDTQYF
13 TRBJ2-2 . few TRBV27 TGTGCCAGCAGTAACAGGAACACCGGGGAGCTGTTTTTT CASSNRNTGELFF
17 TRBJ2-5 TRBD2 . TRBV7-2 TGTGCCAGCAGCGCCGGGACTAGCGGAGTGAACCAAGAGACCCAGTACTTC CASSAGTSGVNQETQYF
15 TRBJ1-2 . . TRBV2 TGTGCCAGCAGTGACGGGTCCCCTTTCCTTTATGGCTACACCTTC CASSDGSPFLYGYTF
12 TRBJ2-7 . . TRBV21-1 TGTGCCAGCAGAGGGACAGAATACGAGCAGTACTTC CASRGTEYEQYF
16 TRBJ1-4 . few TRBV4-1 TGCGCCAGCAGCCTGTTAGGGGGTAGCACTAATGAAAAACTGTTTTTT CASSLLGGSTNEKLFF